Following are 19 T cell receptor beta chains from one sample sequenced in a study of T cell clonality in common variable immunodeficiency. The protocol was immunoSEQ multiplex PCR, while the TCRdb copy is restricted to in-frame clones and leaves out a portion. The sample holds approximately 52,000 clones, and no clone turns up only once. Material: peripheral blood mononuclear cells. These receptors came from a person aged 18 to 70 in good health.

There are many counts of this clone. The read halts 3 residues ahead of the CDR3 end, with the missing end drawn from the germline J gene. The chain links TRBV12-3 or TRBV12-4 to TRBJ1-1; 7 positions agree with TRBD1. The CDR3 is made up of 16 amino acids. V was clipped by 5 bases and J by 0 bases; unmatched bases: 9. CDR3 bases read: TGTGCCAGCAGTCTAGACAGGGCGGGGGTGAACACTGAA. It translates to CASSLDRAGVNTE. The CDR3 as a whole reads CASSLDRAGVNTEAFF.

This clone was detected ten times or more. The read stops 3 residues short of the end of the CDR3; the missing end is completed from the germline J gene. The chain combines TRBV29-1 with TRBJ1-2; 10 positions match TRBD1. This CDR3 has 14 residues. Germline V gives CDR1 SQVTM, CDR2 ANQGSEA. The V segment lost 6 bases and the J segment 2 bases; nucleotides outside the gene matches: 6. The CDR3 sequence is CSVERTGGNYGYTF. CDR3 bases read: TGCAGCGTGGAGCGGACAGGGGGGAACTATGGC.

This clone has at least ten counts. The CDR3 goes on 3 residues after the read ends, and that part is filled in from the germline J gene. The genes are TRBV18 and TRBJ2-7; the D gene is possibly TRBD1 (6 bases). This CDR3 is 17 amino acids long. The V end was cut by 6 bases, the J end by 1 base, with 22 bases between. CDR1 KGHSH and CDR2 LQKENI come from the germline V gene. Here the CDR3 reads CASSPEVPRTDSYEQYF. The sequenced CDR3 bases are TGTGCCAGCTCCCCTGAAGTCCCGCGGACAGATTCCTACGAG.

This clone showed up just a few times. The read terminates 3 residues ahead of where the CDR3 ends, so the germline J gene completes it. The chain is built from TRBV20-1 and TRBJ2-1; 12 bases fit TRBD2. In germline, CDR1 is DFQATT, CDR2 SNEGSKA (reference sequence). V dropped 2 bases and J dropped 7; count of bases not matched to a gene: 9. The CDR3 is 16 amino acids. CDR3 sequence: CSARKTSGRTWNEQFF. Partial CDR3 DNA: TGCAGTGCTAGAAAGACTAGCGGGAGAACCTGGAATGAG.

As for this clone: Read coverage stops 3 residues before the CDR3 terminus; the germline J gene supplies the remainder. The sample carries other DNA sequences with the same CDR3. The chain combines TRBV5-1 with TRBJ1-1; 9 bases are a match to TRBD1. The CDR3 runs 14 residues. Trimming at V came to 4 bases and at J to 5 bases, leaving 6 bases not matched to a gene. Germline V gene data show CDR1 as SGHRS and CDR2 as YFSETQ. The part of the CDR3 DNA that was read is TGCGCCAGCAGCCTACAGGGGGCACGGACTGAA. Amino acid sequence: CASSLQGARTE. The whole CDR3 is CASSLQGARTEAFF.

This clone was counted at least ten times. Read sequence stops 3 residues before the CDR3 end, and the germline J gene provides the missing end. This sequence joins TRBV2 and TRBJ2-1; no clear D gene. Germline CDR1 is SNHLY and CDR2 is FYNNEI. V lost 10 bases and J 1 base, leaving 14 bases between the germline ends. CDR3 length equals 14 residues. This chain's CDR3 is CATLGLNSYNEQFF. CDR3 DNA (partial): TGTGCCACCTTAGGGCTCAATTCCTACAATGAG.

This clone was counted ten times or more. The read falls 3 residues short of the CDR3 end, and the missing part is taken from the germline J gene. V and J are TRBV19 and TRBJ2-7, with TRBD2 matching 7 bases. The V segment lost 3 bases and the J segment 4 bases; nucleotides outside the gene matches: 3. The germline gives CDR1 LNHDA, CDR2 SQIVND (reference sequence). The length of the CDR3 is 13 residues. The CDR3 sequence: CASSMERGYEQYF. CDR3 DNA, as far as it was read: TGTGCCAGTAGTATGGAGCGGGGTTACGAG.

This clone was counted ten times or more. The CDR3 end is not reached by the read, which stops 3 residues before it; the germline J gene fills it in. The chain is built from TRBV29-1 and TRBJ1-1; TRBD1 might be the D (6 bases). V was shortened by 7 bases and J by 2 bases, with 11 bases between the two germline ends. The CDR3 totals 12 residues. Germline values: CDR1 SQVTM, CDR2 ANQGSEA. This CDR3 reads CSAGQPNTEAFF. The DNA read from the CDR3 is TGCAGCGCAGGACAGCCCAACACTGAA.

This clone occurred many times. The read comes to an end 3 residues before the CDR3 does, leaving the germline J gene to fill in the end. This chain uses TRBV20-1 with TRBJ1-1; TRBD1 matches 7 bases. Germline CDR1 reads DFQATT; CDR2 reads SNEGSKA (reference sequence). The length of the CDR3 is 12 residues. The CDR3 DNA, read in part, is TGCAGTGCTCCCGACAGGGTATCCGAA. It translates to CSAPDRVSE. The CDR3 in its entirety is CSAPDRVSEAFF.

This clone was seen ten or more times. The read stops 3 residues short of the end of the CDR3; the missing end is completed from the germline J gene. The J gene is TRBJ2-1, the V gene TRBV2; 14 bases agree with TRBD2. The CDR3 has 16 amino acids. Germline trimming cut 1 base from V and 9 bases from J; bases unmatched to any gene: 5. Germline V gives CDR1 SNHLY, CDR2 FYNNEI. CDR3 in amino acids: CASSEVGLAGDSEQFF. CDR3 DNA (partial): TGTGCCAGCAGTGAAGTGGGACTAGCGGGAGACAGTGAG.

There are many counts of this clone. The read finishes 3 residues shy of the CDR3 end, and the germline J gene is used to complete it. The rearrangement uses TRBV12-5 and TRBJ2-5, with D maybe TRBD1 (5 bases). Trimming left V 6 bases short and J 1 base short, with 9 bases between. The CDR3 is 13 amino acids. Germline CDR1 is LGHNT and CDR2 is FRNRAP. CDR3 sequence: CASGTDTQETQYF. The DNA read from the CDR3 is TGTGCTAGTGGGACAGACACCCAAGAGACC.

This clone occurred many times. The read terminates 3 residues before the CDR3 end, so the remaining end is supplied by the germline J gene. V usage is TRBV7-2 and J usage is TRBJ2-5; 9 bases are a match to TRBD2. The CDR3 runs 15 residues. J lost 2 bases, V lost 1 base, and 2 bases had no gene match. Germline V CDR1 and CDR2: SGHTA, FQGNSA. The CDR3 sequence is CASSLGGGVQETQYF. Incomplete CDR3 DNA: TGTGCCAGCAGCTTAGGCGGGGGGGTACAAGAGACC.

This clone was counted many times. The read falls 3 residues short of the CDR3 end, and the missing part is taken from the germline J gene. The rearrangement uses TRBV10-3 and TRBJ2-5; D gene unclear. CDR3 length: 13 amino acids. Trimming cost V 5 bases and J 1 base, with 8 bases left between them. Germline-derived CDR1 and CDR2 are ENHRY and SYGVKD. CDR3 protein: CAISQASQETQYF. The DNA read from the CDR3 is TGTGCCATCAGTCAGGCGTCCCAAGAGACC.

In its sample, this clone was seen many times. The CDR3 end lies 3 residues beyond the end of the read and is filled in from the germline J gene. This sequence joins TRBV20-1 and TRBJ2-3; a possible D gene is TRBD2 (6 bases). Germline CDR1 reads DFQATT; CDR2 reads SNEGSKA (reference sequence). The CDR3 is 14 residues long. The germline V and J ends were trimmed by 0 bases and 8 bases, with 15 bases remaining between them. The CDR3 is CSARDILASGTQYF. The part of the CDR3 DNA that was read is TGCAGTGCTAGAGATATCCTAGCGTCGGGTACG.

Regarding this clone: The DNA ends 3 residues before the CDR3 does, and the rest of the CDR3 is filled in from the germline J gene. This chain joins TRBV5-6 and TRBJ2-4, with 9 nucleotides matching TRBD1. Germline CDR1 is SGHDT and CDR2 is YYEEEE. There are 14 residues in the CDR3. CDR3 protein: CASSWTGDNQPQYF. The CDR3 bases that were read are TGTGCCAGCAGCTGGACAGGGGACAATCAGCCT.

Turning to this clone: The read ends 3 residues shy of where the CDR3 ends; the end is completed using the germline J gene. The V and J genes are TRBV7-9 and TRBJ1-2, with D tentatively TRBD1 (5 bases). Germline V lookup: CDR1 SEHNR, CDR2 FQNEAQ (reference sequence). The CDR3 is made up of 13 amino acids. The CDR3 protein is CASSLREPYDYTF. The sequenced CDR3 bases are TGTGCCAGCAGCCTCAGGGAACCCTACGAC.

This clone was counted many times. The read gets to within 3 residues of the CDR3 end, and the germline J gene fills in the rest. The chain links TRBV12-3 or TRBV12-4 to TRBJ2-1, with no clear D. The V end lost 6 bases, the J end lost 6 bases, and 15 bases lay between the germline ends. The CDR3 is made up of 14 amino acids. The CDR3 here is CASSRADPGNEQFF. The CDR3 bases that were read are TGTGCCAGCAGCCGCGCCGACCCAGGCAATGAG.

This clone has more than one count but fewer than ten. The read halts 3 residues ahead of the CDR3 end, with the missing end drawn from the germline J gene. This chain joins TRBV18 and TRBJ1-6; 7 positions match TRBD1. Germline assignment: CDR1 KGHSH and CDR2 LQKENI. J lost 4 bases, V lost 0 bases, and 6 bases had no gene match. The CDR3 is made up of 17 amino acids. This chain's CDR3 is CASSPPLRDRYNSPLHF. The sequenced CDR3 bases are TGTGCCAGCTCACCACCGCTCCGGGACAGATATAATTCACCC.

This clone occurred many times. The read finishes 3 residues shy of the CDR3 end, and the germline J gene is used to complete it. The chain carries TRBV18 and TRBJ2-3; TRBD2 matches at 9 bases. V shed 1 base, J shed 4 bases, and the junction held 3 bases outside the gene matches. The CDR3 runs to 15 residues. Per the germline V gene, CDR1 is KGHSH and CDR2 is LQKENI. The CDR3 bases that were read are TGTGCCAGCTCACCACTAGCGGGAGCCCCAGATACG. Translating it yields CASSPLAGAPDT. The complete CDR3 reads CASSPLAGAPDTQYF.